Following are 12 T cell receptor beta chains from one sample sequenced in a study of blood T cell repertoires in COVID-19. The method was immunoSEQ multiplex PCR; TCRdb's version includes in-frame clones alone and lacks a portion of them. The sample carries under 45,000 clones, 75% to 90% recorded once. Input material: peripheral blood. These receptors were obtained from a woman older than 75 in a cohort sampled during active or convalescent COVID-19.

V is TRBV4-3 and J is TRBJ2-1; 7 bases agree with TRBD2. The germline gives CDR1 LGHNA, CDR2 YSLEER. This CDR3 region has 15 residues. Trimming cost V 0 bases and J 3 bases; bases outside gene matches: 2. In DNA form, the CDR3 reads TGCGCCAGCAGCCAAGAAGGCGGGAGCTACAATGAGCAGTTCTTC. Encoded protein: CASSQEGGSYNEQFF.

CDR3 protein: CAITTSGGNEQFF. The CDR3 DNA reads TGTGCCATCACCACTAGCGGGGGTAATGAGCAGTTCTTC. The gene calls are TRBV10-3 and TRBJ2-1; TRBD2 matches at 11 bases. V was clipped by 7 bases and J by 7 bases; unmatched bases: 3. The CDR3 runs to 13 residues. Germline-derived CDR1 and CDR2 are ENHRY and SYGVKD.

This chain uses TRBV28 with TRBJ1-1; D not resolved. Germline V gene lookup returns CDR1 MDHEN and CDR2 SYDVKM. This CDR3 is built from 12 residues. V was pared by 7 bases and J by 8 bases, with 14 bases between. CDR3 region: CASTPARGEAFF. The CDR3 region has the DNA TGTGCCAGCACCCCGGCCCGGGGAGAAGCTTTCTTT.

The chain is built from TRBV20-1 and TRBJ1-2, with 7 bases matching TRBD1. The CDR3 is made up of 11 amino acids. The V segment lost 5 bases and the J segment 7 bases; nucleotides outside the gene matches: 4. The germline V gene encodes CDR1 DFQATT and CDR2 SNEGSKA (reference sequence). CDR3 amino acids: CSASPGGGYTF. The DNA for the CDR3 is TGCAGTGCTTCTCCAGGGGGTGGCTACACCTTC.

The chain has TRBV5-5 and TRBJ2-7; possibly TRBD1 for D (6 bases). Germline V lookup: CDR1 SGHKS, CDR2 YYEKEE (reference sequence). Trimming took off 3 bases at V and 5 bases at J, with 15 bases between the two ends. CDR3 length: 14 amino acids. In DNA form, the CDR3 reads TGTGCCAGCAGCTCGGACAGTTTCAGGGACGAGCAGTACTTC. Its translation: CASSSDSFRDEQYF.

The rearrangement uses TRBV6-1 and TRBJ2-5; 8 bases fit TRBD1. The germline V gene has CDR1 MNHNS and CDR2 SASEGT. The CDR3 has 16 amino acids. Losses at the gene ends were 0 bases for V and 4 bases for J; bases not matched to a gene: 7. The CDR3 spells CASSEAVGTGRETQYF. In nucleotides, the CDR3 is TGTGCCAGCAGTGAAGCGGTTGGGACAGGTCGAGAGACCCAGTACTTC.

This rearrangement joins TRBV24-1 to TRBJ1-3, with 7 bases lining up with TRBD1. The CDR3 loop spans 14 amino acids. Germline V gives CDR1 KGHDR, CDR2 SFDVKD. J lost 7 bases, V lost 8 bases, and 10 bases had no gene match. The CDR3 region is CATTTGEEGNTIYF. CDR3 bases: TGTGCCACCACAACAGGGGAGGAAGGGAACACCATATATTTT.

In this sample, this clone turned up once. The rearrangement joins TRBV24-1 to TRBJ1-5; D remains ambiguous. V lost 3 bases to trimming and J lost 0 bases, with 2 bases between them. The germline V gene encodes CDR1 KGHDR and CDR2 SFDVKD. CDR3 length: 13 amino acids. The CDR3 sequence is CATSDHSNQPQHF. The CDR3, as DNA: TGTGCCACCAGTGATCATAGCAATCAGCCCCAGCATTTT.

The chain links TRBV9 to TRBJ2-7; D remains unclear. From germline, CDR1 is SGDLS and CDR2 YYNGEE. V was pared by 4 bases and J by 3 bases, with 11 bases between. The CDR3 length is 13 residues. CDR3 in DNA: TGTGCCAGCAGCTCGTACCTAGGCTACGAGCAGTACTTC. Amino acids: CASSSYLGYEQYF.

The chain recombines TRBV7-2 with TRBJ1-2; 9 positions agree with TRBD1. Germline trimming cut 5 bases from V and 4 bases from J; bases unmatched to any gene: 17. In germline, CDR1 is SGHTA, CDR2 FQGNSA. The CDR3 contains 18 residues. DNA for the CDR3: TGTGCCAGCAGCCACCCCCGGGACAGGGTAGAGTCAGGCTATGGCTACACCTTC. This gives the protein CASSHPRDRVESGYGYTF. Full variable domain (remainder filled in from reference TRBV7-2 and TRBJ1-2): GAGVSQSPSNKVTEKGKDVELRCDPISGHTALYWYRQSLGQGLEFLIYFQGNSAPDKSGLPSDRFSAERTGGSVSTLTIQRTQQEDSAVYLCASSHPRDRVESGYGYTFGSGTRLTVV.

The chain couples TRBV20-1 to TRBJ1-1; D remains ambiguous. V was trimmed by 5 bases and J by 11 bases, leaving 15 bases between them. Germline V gene lookup returns CDR1 DFQATT and CDR2 SNEGSKA (reference sequence). The length of the CDR3 is 11 residues. The CDR3 DNA is TGCAGTGCTCCTTTCTCAGAGAGGGCTTTCTTT. Translated, it gives CSAPFSERAFF.

In this sample, this clone turned up once. The chain carries TRBV19 and TRBJ1-3; D call uncertain. V lost 6 bases to trimming and J lost 4 bases, with 7 bases between them. The CDR3 is made up of 12 amino acids. CDR1 is LNHDA, CDR2 SQIVND, per germline (reference sequence). The CDR3 region has the DNA TGTGCCAGTAGCGCACGGGGAAACACCATATATTTT. Protein sequence: CASSARGNTIYF.